One sample yielded the 10 T cell receptor beta chains listed below, sequenced in a study of T cells in Graves' hyperthyroidism and ophthalmopathy. It was RNA transcripts that yielded the amplified TCR beta CDR3 regions. First-round RT-PCR of the TCR CDR3 relied on the HTBI primer set. MiXCR, applied by TCRdb to the multiplex PCR reads, yields one record per CDR3 protein. The data show over 650,000 distinct CDR3 sequences, about 45% seen once. Sequenced material: peripheral blood or thyroid tissue (not recorded which). These receptors originate from an adult man with Graves' disease, either hyperthyroidism or ophthalmopathy (not recorded which).

The chain couples TRBV20-1 to TRBJ1-1; D is undetermined. V dropped 4 bases and J dropped 2 bases, with 11 bases sitting between them. Germline V gene lookup returns CDR1 DFQATT and CDR2 SNEGSKA (reference sequence). This CDR3 comprises 13 residues. CDR3 sequence reads: CSANSPGNTEAFF. CDR3 nucleotide sequence: TGCAGTGCTAATTCTCCCGGAAACACTGAAGCTTTCTTT.

The chain employs TRBV2 and TRBJ1-5; the match to TRBD1 covers 9 bases. CDR1 SNHLY and CDR2 FYNNEI come from the germline V gene. Trimming cost V 7 bases and J 6 bases; bases outside gene matches: 7. The CDR3 contains 14 residues. In DNA form, the CDR3 reads TGTGCCAGCACCGGGACAGGGTTTGGTCAGCCCCAGCATTTT. This sequence encodes CASTGTGFGQPQHF. Full variable domain (rest looked up from reference TRBV2 and TRBJ1-5): EPEVTQTPSHQVTQMGQEVILRCVPISNHLYFYWYRQILGQKVEFLVSFYNNEISEKSEIFDDQFSVERPDGSNFTLKIRSTKLEDSAMYFCASTGTGFGQPQHFGDGTRLSIL.

The chain has TRBV19 and TRBJ1-4, with D possibly TRBD1 on 6 matching bases. The CDR3 spans 20 residues. The V end was cut by 3 bases, the J end by 2 bases, with 25 bases between. Germline V gives CDR1 LNHDA, CDR2 SQIVND (reference sequence). The CDR3 here is CASSIPGVNTEALTNEKLFF. CDR3 in DNA: TGTGCCAGTAGTATCCCAGGGGTAAACACTGAAGCTTTGACTAATGAAAAACTGTTTTTT. The entire variable domain, with the rest obtained from reference TRBV19 and TRBJ1-4, is as follows: DGGITQSPKYLFRKEGQNVTLSCEQNLNHDAMYWYRQDPGQGLRLIYYSQIVNDFQKGDIAEGYSVSREKKESFPLTVTSAQKNPTAFYLCASSIPGVNTEALTNEKLFFGSGTQLSVL.

The CDR3 DNA follows: TGTGCCACCAGCAGAACAGGGACAGGGTCACCCCTCCACTTT. Translation gives CATSRTGTGSPLHF. The rearrangement uses TRBV15 and TRBJ1-6, with TRBD1 matching 9 bases. The CDR3 is 14 amino acids. CDR1 and CDR2 from the germline V gene are LNHNV and YYDKDF (reference sequence). V lost 2 bases, J lost 10 bases, and 3 bases stayed unmatched.

V usage is TRBV5-1 and J usage is TRBJ1-3; 8 nucleotides align to TRBD1. Germline CDR1 and CDR2: SGHRS and YFSETQ. J was trimmed by 6 bases and V by 5 bases; bases with no gene match: 7. The CDR3 spans 14 residues. CDR3: CASSPSGGQNTIYF. CDR3 sequence (DNA): TGCGCCAGCAGTCCATCAGGGGGCCAAAACACCATATATTTT.

V is TRBV19 and J is TRBJ2-7; 10 bases match TRBD2. CDR3 length: 13 amino acids. Germline-derived CDR1 and CDR2 are LNHDA and SQIVND (reference sequence). The V gene end was trimmed by 2 bases and the J gene end by 5 bases; junction bases not matched to a gene: 0. The CDR3 is CASSILAGDEQYF. DNA for the CDR3: TGTGCCAGTAGTATACTAGCGGGAGACGAGCAGTACTTC.

This sequence joins TRBV7-2 and TRBJ2-7; D not certain. The CDR3 length is 13 residues. The ends were cut back, 6 bases at V and 4 bases at J, with 13 bases in the middle. From germline, CDR1 is SGHTA and CDR2 FQGNSA. This CDR3 reads CASSYSNKYEQYF. The CDR3 coding sequence is TGTGCCAGCAGTTACTCGAATAAATACGAGCAGTACTTC.

In its sample, this clonotype was seen many times. The gene calls are TRBV2 and TRBJ1-3; D unresolved. V dropped 8 bases and J dropped 2 bases, with 10 bases sitting between them. Germline V CDR1 and CDR2: SNHLY, FYNNEI. This CDR3 region has 13 residues. The CDR3 reads CASFQLAGNTIYF. The CDR3 nucleotides read TGTGCCAGCTTCCAATTGGCTGGAAACACCATATATTTT.

The rearrangement joins TRBV15 to TRBJ1-1; 9 nucleotides line up with TRBD1. Per germline, CDR1 LNHNV and CDR2 YYDKDF (reference sequence). The CDR3 is 17 residues long. Unmatched junction bases numbered 12, after V lost 0 bases and J lost 7 bases. CDR3 region: CATSRDRVGTGKNEAFF. The CDR3 bases are TGTGCCACCAGCAGAGATCGGGTCGGGACAGGGAAGAATGAAGCTTTCTTT.

This clonotype has a count of ten or more. The chain is built from TRBV25-1 and TRBJ2-2; 8 bases agree with TRBD1. V shed 3 bases, J shed 4 bases, and the junction held 4 bases outside the gene matches. The CDR3 consists of 15 residues. Germline CDR1 reads MGHDK; CDR2 reads SYGVNS. For the CDR3, the DNA is TGTGCCAGCAGTGACGCCAGGGGGCTCACCGGGGAGCTGTTTTTT. This sequence encodes CASSDARGLTGELFF.